This TCR beta chain was identified in a study of early T cells in non-severe SARS-CoV-2 infection. TCRdb passed the 5' RACE reads through MiXCR, listing each CDR3 protein once. The table shows approximately 32,000 distinct CDR3 sequences, with roughly 7% occurring only once. The germline V gene has CDR1 KGHSH and CDR2 LQKENI. This CDR3 has 13 amino acids. V lost 3 bases to trimming and J lost 4 bases, with 8 bases between them. The sequencing input was whole blood. This TCR was recovered from an adult who was a healthcare worker with PCR-confirmed SARS-CoV-2 infection or an uninfected control (not recorded which). The genes are TRBV18 and TRBJ2-3; D not certain. CDR3 loop: CASSPSSADTQYF. For the CDR3, the DNA is TGTGCCAGCTCACCCAGCTCAGCAGATACGCAGTATTTT.